This is a list of T cell receptor beta chains from one sample in a study of beta chain features in type 1 diabetes. This table comes from immunoSEQ multiplex PCR, and its TCRdb copy is limited to in-frame clones, with some not included. Among approximately 600,000 clones listed, under 15% were seen once. The sequenced sample consisted of naive CD4+ T cells from blood. These receptors came from a man in his thirties or forties with type 1 diabetes. CDR3s include the opening cysteine and the closing phenylalanine or tryptophan. D genes are given only for firm matches. Size values are once, few and many counts, or a class for expanded clones, and some rows have none.

J	size	length	D	V	CDR3	DNA
TRBJ2-3	few	15	-	TRBV11-3	CASSLRGLSTDTQYF	TGTGCCAGCAGCTTACGCGGCCTTAGCACAGATACGCAGTATTTT
TRBJ1-5	-	15	-	TRBV18	CASSPRRFSNQPQHF	TGTGCCAGCTCACCACGACGTTTTAGCAATCAGCCCCAGCATTTT
TRBJ1-2	-	11	-	TRBV6-1	CASTIFYGYTF	TGTGCCAGCACTATCTTCTATGGCTACACCTTC
TRBJ1-2	-	13	-	TRBV6-5	CASSLQTGYGYTF	TGTGCCAGCAGCCTCCAGACAGGCTATGGCTACACCTTC
TRBJ1-6	-	15	-	TRBV6-5	CASSYQNQGNSPLHF	TGTGCCAGCAGTTACCAGAACCAGGGAAATTCACCCCTCCACTTT
TRBJ2-3	-	11	-	TRBV2	CASRATDTQYF	TGTGCCAGCAGAGCAACAGATACGCAGTATTTT
TRBJ1-3	few	15	-	TRBV4-3	CASSQEEQGRDTIYF	TGCGCCAGCAGCCAAGAGGAGCAGGGTAGAGACACCATATATTTT
TRBJ2-5	few	11	-	TRBV20-1	CSAPAQETQYF	TGCAGTGCTCCTGCCCAAGAGACCCAGTACTTC
TRBJ2-7	-	14	-	TRBV7-9	CASSFYTGEDEQYF	TGTGCCAGCAGCTTCTATACAGGGGAGGACGAGCAGTACTTC
TRBJ1-3	-	13	-	TRBV7-2	CASSLAHRETIYF	TGTGCCAGCAGCTTAGCGCACAGGGAGACCATATATTTT
TRBJ2-7	few	12	-	TRBV29-1	CSVADRGNEQYF	TGCAGCGTTGCCGACAGAGGTAACGAGCAGTACTTC
TRBJ1-2	few	16	TRBD1	TRBV7-2	CASSLATGADLYGYTF	TGTGCCAGCAGCTTAGCTACAGGGGCGGACCTCTATGGCTACACCTTC
TRBJ2-2	-	16	-	TRBV14	CASSLLGSGSTGELFF	TGTGCCAGCAGCCTCCTAGGGTCAGGGAGCACCGGGGAGCTGTTTTTT
TRBJ2-3	once	16	TRBD2	TRBV7-9	CASSLEGGGATDTQYF	TGTGCCAGCAGCTTAGAAGGCGGGGGGGCCACAGATACGCAGTATTTT
TRBJ2-2	-	14	TRBD1	TRBV6-4	CASSSTGATGELFF	TGTGCCAGCAGTTCAACAGGGGCCACCGGGGAGCTGTTTTTT
TRBJ1-4	-	16	-	TRBV14	CASSQIRGRGNEKLFF	TGTGCCAGCAGCCAGATTCGAGGACGGGGGAATGAAAAACTGTTTTTT
TRBJ1-3	few	16	TRBD1	TRBV14	CASSPGQGARGNTIYF	TGTGCCAGCAGCCCCGGACAGGGGGCGCGCGGAAACACCATATATTTT
TRBJ2-1	few	15	TRBD2	TRBV7-2	CASTRQASGYNEQFF	TGTGCCAGCACCAGACAAGCTAGCGGCTACAATGAGCAGTTCTTC
TRBJ2-2	-	14	-	TRBV19	CASSIAGNTGELFF	TGTGCCAGTAGTATCGCAGGGAACACCGGGGAGCTGTTTTTT
TRBJ2-7	-	15	TRBD1	TRBV28	CASTTGQGAVDEQYF	TGTGCCAGCACTACAGGACAGGGGGCGGTGGACGAGCAGTACTTC
TRBJ1-2	few	13	-	TRBV27	CASSSASVYGYTF	TGTGCCAGCAGTTCAGCCTCAGTCTATGGCTACACCTTC
TRBJ2-3	few	13	-	TRBV29-1	CSAPTGDTDTQYF	TGCAGCGCCCCGACAGGAGACACAGATACGCAGTATTTT
TRBJ2-1	few	18	TRBD1	TRBV6-1	CASSELSFTGGRGNEQFF	TGTGCCAGCAGTGAACTCTCATTTACAGGGGGCAGGGGCAATGAGCAGTTCTTC
TRBJ2-1	few	18	TRBD2	TRBV13	CASSLISGGAGSYNEQFF	TGTGCCAGCAGCTTAATTAGCGGGGGGGCTGGCTCCTACAATGAGCAGTTCTTC
TRBJ2-3	few	17	TRBD1	TRBV28	CASSGYLGDRVTDTQYF	TGTGCCAGCAGTGGATATCTGGGGGACAGGGTAACAGATACGCAGTATTTT
TRBJ1-2	few	14	TRBD1	TRBV28	CASSSGQADYGYTF	TGTGCCAGCAGTTCGGGACAGGCGGACTATGGCTACACCTTC
TRBJ2-1	-	15	TRBD1	TRBV5-1	CASSSTGGIYNEQFF	TGCGCCAGCAGCTCAACAGGGGGCATTTACAATGAGCAGTTCTTC
TRBJ2-1	few	13	TRBD2	TRBV29-1	CSVPAGGGNEQFF	TGCAGCGTTCCTGCGGGGGGAGGTAATGAGCAGTTCTTC
TRBJ1-4	few	12	-	TRBV2	CASSEGPEKLFF	TGTGCCAGCAGTGAGGGACCAGAAAAACTGTTTTTT
TRBJ2-5	few	14	-	TRBV5-6	CASSPTGVQETQYF	TGTGCCAGCAGCCCGACCGGGGTCCAAGAGACCCAGTACTTC
TRBJ2-7	few	15	-	TRBV27	CASSLMAERVYEQYF	TGTGCCAGCAGTTTAATGGCCGAAAGGGTGTACGAGCAGTACTTC
TRBJ2-1	-	15	TRBD1	TRBV6-1	CASSEGRGSFNEQFF	TGTGCCAGCAGTGAAGGCAGGGGGAGTTTCAATGAGCAGTTCTTC
TRBJ1-1	-	14	-	TRBV15	CATSRVPGNTEAFF	TGTGCCACCAGCAGAGTACCAGGGAACACTGAAGCTTTCTTT
TRBJ2-7	-	13	TRBD1	TRBV29-1	CSVGGTGGGEQYF	TGCAGCGTCGGGGGGACAGGGGGCGGTGAGCAGTACTTC
TRBJ2-1	-	17	-	TRBV7-2	CASSLALGTVGYNEQFF	TGTGCCAGCAGCTTAGCTCTCGGGACCGTGGGTTACAATGAGCAGTTCTTC
TRBJ1-5	few	18	TRBD1	TRBV27	CASSLKGQGTNSNQPQHF	TGTGCCAGCAGTTTAAAGGGACAGGGCACAAATAGCAATCAGCCCCAGCATTTT
TRBJ1-5	-	17	-	TRBV30	CAWSGGVRTASNQPQHF	TGTGCCTGGAGTGGTGGGGTGAGGACAGCTAGCAATCAGCCCCAGCATTTT
TRBJ1-2	-	14	TRBD1	TRBV7-2	CASSLDRGNYGYTF	TGTGCCAGCAGCTTAGACAGGGGTAACTATGGCTACACCTTC
TRBJ2-2	few	16	-	TRBV5-4	CASSLARGGSDGELFF	TGTGCCAGCAGCTTGGCTCGCGGGGGCAGCGACGGGGAGCTGTTTTTT
TRBJ1-6	-	15	-	TRBV7-8	CASSLERFPGSPLHF	TGTGCCAGCAGCTTAGAACGGTTTCCAGGGTCACCCCTCCACTTT
TRBJ2-5	-	15	TRBD2	TRBV19	CASSIGGALGETQYF	TGTGCCAGTAGTATCGGGGGGGCGCTGGGAGAGACCCAGTACTTC
TRBJ1-2	few	13	TRBD1	TRBV2	CASGTGGGYGYTF	TGTGCCAGCGGGACAGGGGGCGGCTATGGCTACACCTTC
TRBJ1-1	few	12	-	TRBV2	CARGSGFAEAFF	TGTGCCAGGGGGTCGGGGTTCGCTGAAGCTTTCTTT
TRBJ2-5	-	13	TRBD1	TRBV27	CASSIGQGRTQYF	TGTGCCAGCAGTATAGGACAGGGACGAACCCAGTACTTC
TRBJ2-1	-	14	-	TRBV11-2	CASSLAREDNEQFF	TGTGCCAGCAGCTTAGCAAGGGAGGACAATGAGCAGTTCTTC
TRBJ2-1	-	13	-	TRBV7-2	CASSLPVPNEQFF	TGTGCCAGCAGCTTACCAGTTCCCAATGAGCAGTTCTTC
TRBJ2-1	-	15	TRBD2	TRBV5-4	CASSLGLAGEVEQFF	TGTGCCAGCAGCTTGGGACTAGCGGGGGAGGTTGAGCAGTTCTTC
TRBJ1-4	-	13	-	TRBV29-1	CSVSRGENEKLFF	TGCAGCGTTTCCAGGGGCGAAAATGAAAAACTGTTTTTT
TRBJ1-4	-	16	-	TRBV4-3	CASSHAPEGSFEKLFF	TGCGCCAGCAGCCACGCCCCTGAAGGCAGCTTTGAAAAACTGTTTTTT
TRBJ2-2	-	17	TRBD1	TRBV14	CASSDRGPAPNTGELFF	TGTGCCAGCAGCGACAGGGGGCCCGCCCCGAACACCGGGGAGCTGTTTTTT
TRBJ2-1	-	15	-	TRBV9	CASSSSGGPYNEQFF	TGTGCCAGCAGCTCATCGGGGGGCCCTTACAATGAGCAGTTCTTC
TRBJ1-5	few	13	-	TRBV7-2	CASSPQGLQPQHF	TGTGCCAGCAGCCCACAAGGTCTTCAGCCCCAGCATTTT